This T cell receptor beta chain was recorded in a study of CD8+ T cells in alopecia areata. The authors extracted RNA and reverse transcribed it into cDNA as the sequencing template. Profiled with immunoSEQ multiplex PCR; TCRdb holds only in-frame clones, not every one. The sample has fewer than 70,000 clones, 44% seen once. Study-wide results and caveats: Scalp specimens additionally yield sequences from normal skin's resident alphabeta T cells.

V lost 3 bases and J lost 6, with 12 bases in between. The CDR3 spans 13 residues. Germline loops: CDR1 LNHDA, CDR2 SQIVND (reference sequence). This clone has just a few counts. Its matching antigen is unknown. Sequencing input: NKG2D-low CD8+ T cells sorted from blood. The sequence came from a human donor with alopecia areata. This chain links TRBV19 with TRBJ2-7, with D tentatively TRBD2 (5 bases). Written as DNA, the CDR3 is TGTGCCAGTAGTATCCCGCCAGGAGGCGAGCAGTACTTC. Translated: CASSIPPGGEQYF.